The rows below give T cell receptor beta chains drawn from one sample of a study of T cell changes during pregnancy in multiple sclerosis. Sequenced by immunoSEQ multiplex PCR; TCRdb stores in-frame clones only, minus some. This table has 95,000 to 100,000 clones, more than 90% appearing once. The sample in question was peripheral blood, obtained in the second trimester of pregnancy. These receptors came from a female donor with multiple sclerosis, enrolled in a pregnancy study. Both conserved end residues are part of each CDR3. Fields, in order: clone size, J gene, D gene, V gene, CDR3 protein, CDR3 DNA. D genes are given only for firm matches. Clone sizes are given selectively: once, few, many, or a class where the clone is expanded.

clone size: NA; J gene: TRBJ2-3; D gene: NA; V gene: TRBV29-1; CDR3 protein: CSVEVQGSTDTQYF; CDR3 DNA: TGCAGCGTTGAAGTCCAGGGGAGCACAGATACGCAGTATTTT
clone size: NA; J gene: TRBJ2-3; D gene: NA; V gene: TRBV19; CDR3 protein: CASSSGDTQYF; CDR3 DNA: TGTGCCAGTAGTAGCGGAGATACGCAGTATTTT
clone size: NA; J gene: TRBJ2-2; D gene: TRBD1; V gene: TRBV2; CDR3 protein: CASSGTGGALTGELFF; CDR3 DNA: TGTGCCAGCAGCGGGACAGGGGGCGCACTCACCGGGGAGCTGTTTTTT
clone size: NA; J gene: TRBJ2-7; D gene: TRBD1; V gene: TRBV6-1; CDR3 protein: CASSEVGGAYEQYF; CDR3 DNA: TGTGCCAGCAGTGAAGTAGGGGGCGCGTACGAGCAGTACTTC
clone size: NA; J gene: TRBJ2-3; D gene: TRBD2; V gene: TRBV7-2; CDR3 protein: CASSLELAGGTDTQYF; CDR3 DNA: TGTGCCAGCAGCTTAGAACTAGCGGGAGGCACAGATACGCAGTATTTT
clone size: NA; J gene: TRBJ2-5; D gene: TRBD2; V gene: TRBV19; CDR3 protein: CASSPGTSGRRQETQYF; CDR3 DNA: TGTGCCAGTAGTCCCGGGACTAGCGGGAGGCGCCAAGAGACCCAGTACTTC
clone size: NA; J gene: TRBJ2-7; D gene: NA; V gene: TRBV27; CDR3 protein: CASSQFSGSYEQYF; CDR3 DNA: TGTGCCAGCTCCCAATTTAGCGGTTCCTACGAGCAGTACTTC
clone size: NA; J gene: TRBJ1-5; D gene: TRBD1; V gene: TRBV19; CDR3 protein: CASSWTGAQPQHF; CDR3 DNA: TGTGCCAGTAGTTGGACAGGGGCCCAGCCCCAGCATTTT
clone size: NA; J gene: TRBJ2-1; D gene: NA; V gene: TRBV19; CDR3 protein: CASSIVSGLYNEQFF; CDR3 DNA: TGTGCCAGTAGTATAGTAAGCGGATTATACAATGAGCAGTTCTTC
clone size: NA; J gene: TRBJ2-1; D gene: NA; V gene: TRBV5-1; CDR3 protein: CASSSARGSGYNEQFF; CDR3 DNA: TGCGCCAGCAGCTCGGCGCGTGGGAGTGGGTACAATGAGCAGTTCTTC
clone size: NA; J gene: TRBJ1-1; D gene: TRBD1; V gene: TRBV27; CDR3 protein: CASSPTGGLGNTEAFF; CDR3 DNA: TGTGCCAGCAGCCCAACAGGGGGGCTCGGGAACACTGAAGCTTTCTTT
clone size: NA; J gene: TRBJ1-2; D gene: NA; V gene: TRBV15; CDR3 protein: CATSRDTAYGYTF; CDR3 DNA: TGTGCCACCAGCAGAGATACAGCCTATGGCTACACCTTC
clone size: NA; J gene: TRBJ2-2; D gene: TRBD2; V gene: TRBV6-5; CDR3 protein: CASSYAGGPVGELFF; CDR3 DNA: TGTGCCAGCAGTTACGCGGGAGGGCCTGTCGGGGAGCTGTTTTTT
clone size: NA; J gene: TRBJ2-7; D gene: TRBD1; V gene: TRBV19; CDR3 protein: CASSGGQGPSYEQYF; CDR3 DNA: TGTGCCAGTAGTGGCGGACAGGGGCCCTCCTACGAGCAGTACTTC
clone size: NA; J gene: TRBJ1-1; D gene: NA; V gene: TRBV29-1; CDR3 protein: CSVDLTVMNTEAFF; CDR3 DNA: TGCAGCGTTGACCTTACAGTCATGAACACTGAAGCTTTCTTT
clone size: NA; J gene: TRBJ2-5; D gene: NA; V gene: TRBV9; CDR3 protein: CASSAGTPETQYF; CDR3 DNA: TGTGCCAGCAGCGCCGGGACTCCAGAGACCCAGTACTTC
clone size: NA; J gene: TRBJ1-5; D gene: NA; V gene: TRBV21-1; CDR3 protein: CASSRGLGNQPQHF; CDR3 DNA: TGTGCCAGCAGCAGGGGGCTAGGGAATCAGCCCCAGCATTTT
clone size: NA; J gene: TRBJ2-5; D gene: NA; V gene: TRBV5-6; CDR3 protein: CASSLGHLQETQYF; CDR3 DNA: TGTGCCAGCAGCTTGGGCCACTTACAAGAGACCCAGTACTTC
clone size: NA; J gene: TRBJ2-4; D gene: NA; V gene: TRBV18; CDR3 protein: CASSPSENIQYF; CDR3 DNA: TGTGCCAGCTCACCTTCTGAAAACATTCAGTACTTC
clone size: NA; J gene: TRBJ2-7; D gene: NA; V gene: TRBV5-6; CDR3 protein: CASSLGGGSSYEQYF; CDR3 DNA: TGTGCCAGCAGCTTAGGGGGGGGCAGCTCCTACGAGCAGTACTTC
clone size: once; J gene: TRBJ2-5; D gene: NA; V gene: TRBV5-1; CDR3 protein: CASSLRTSQETQYF; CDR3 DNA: TGCGCCAGCAGCCTGCGGACATCCCAAGAGACCCAGTACTTC
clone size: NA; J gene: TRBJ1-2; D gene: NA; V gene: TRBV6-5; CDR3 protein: CASSYFQGNGYTF; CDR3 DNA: TGTGCCAGCAGTTACTTTCAGGGTAATGGCTACACCTTC
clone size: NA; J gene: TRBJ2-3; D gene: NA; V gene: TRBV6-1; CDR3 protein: CASEEENTDTQYF; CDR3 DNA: TGTGCCAGCGAGGAAGAGAACACAGATACGCAGTATTTT
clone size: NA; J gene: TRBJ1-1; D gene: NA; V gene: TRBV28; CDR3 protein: CASSLTGNTEAFF; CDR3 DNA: TGTGCCAGCAGTTTAACGGGTAACACTGAAGCTTTCTTT
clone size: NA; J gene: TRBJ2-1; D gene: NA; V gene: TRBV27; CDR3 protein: CASRRAGTSPYNEQFF; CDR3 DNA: TGTGCCAGCAGACGAGCCGGGACTTCCCCCTACAATGAGCAGTTCTTC
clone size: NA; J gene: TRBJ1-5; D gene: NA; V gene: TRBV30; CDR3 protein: CAWGLDSTNQPQHF; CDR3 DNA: TGTGCCTGGGGGCTTGACAGCACTAATCAGCCCCAGCATTTT
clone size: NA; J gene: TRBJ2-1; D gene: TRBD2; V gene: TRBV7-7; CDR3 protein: CASSSLGRTSAYNEQFF; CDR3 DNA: TGTGCTAGCAGCTCTTTGGGGCGGACTAGTGCCTACAATGAGCAGTTCTTC
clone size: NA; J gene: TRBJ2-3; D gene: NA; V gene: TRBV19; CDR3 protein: CASSDQGLTDTQYF; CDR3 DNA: TGTGCCAGTAGCGACCAGGGCCTCACAGATACGCAGTATTTT
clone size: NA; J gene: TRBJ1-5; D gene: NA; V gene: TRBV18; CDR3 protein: CASSPRGGKGQPQHF; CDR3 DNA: TGTGCCAGCTCACCACGGGGGGGGAAGGGTCAGCCCCAGCATTTT
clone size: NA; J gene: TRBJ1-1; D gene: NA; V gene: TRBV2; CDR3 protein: CAIKQEVALEAFF; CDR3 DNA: TGTGCCATAAAGCAGGAGGTAGCCTTAGAAGCTTTCTTT
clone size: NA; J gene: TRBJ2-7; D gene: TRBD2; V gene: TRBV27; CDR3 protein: CASSLSVLAGVGDEQYF; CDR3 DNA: TGTGCCAGCAGTTTGTCGGTTCTAGCGGGAGTGGGGGACGAGCAGTACTTC
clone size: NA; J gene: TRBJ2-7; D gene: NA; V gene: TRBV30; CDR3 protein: CAWSVLLARWEQYF; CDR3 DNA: TGTGCCTGGAGTGTACTGCTAGCTAGGTGGGAGCAGTACTTC
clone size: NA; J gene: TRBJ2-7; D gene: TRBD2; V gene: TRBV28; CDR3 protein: CASTSPLGAGVSHEQYF; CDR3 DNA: TGTGCCAGCACCTCCCCCCTCGGTGCGGGAGTGAGCCACGAGCAGTACTTC
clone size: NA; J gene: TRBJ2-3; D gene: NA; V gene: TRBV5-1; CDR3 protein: CASSLQDTQYF; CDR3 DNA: TGCGCCAGCAGCTTGCAGGATACGCAGTATTTT
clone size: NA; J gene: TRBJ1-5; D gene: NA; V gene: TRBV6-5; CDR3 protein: CASSLPGQPQHF; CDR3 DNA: TGTGCCAGCAGTTTGCCGGGTCAGCCCCAGCATTTT
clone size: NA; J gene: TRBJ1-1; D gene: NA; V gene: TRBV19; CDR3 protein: CASSITRNTEAFF; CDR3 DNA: TGTGCCAGTAGTATAACAAGAAACACTGAAGCTTTCTTT
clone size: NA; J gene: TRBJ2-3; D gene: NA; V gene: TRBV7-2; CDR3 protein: CASSPTISSTDTQYF; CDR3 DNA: TGTGCCAGCAGCCCCACTATTTCTAGCACAGATACGCAGTATTTT
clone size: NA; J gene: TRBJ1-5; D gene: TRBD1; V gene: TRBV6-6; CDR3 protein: CASSYTRTGGEQPQHF; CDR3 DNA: TGTGCCAGCAGTTACACTAGGACAGGGGGGGAACAGCCCCAGCATTTT
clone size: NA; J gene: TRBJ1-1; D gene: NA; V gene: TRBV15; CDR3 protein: CATLGRGNTEAFF; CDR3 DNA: TGTGCCACCTTAGGCCGGGGGAACACTGAAGCTTTCTTT
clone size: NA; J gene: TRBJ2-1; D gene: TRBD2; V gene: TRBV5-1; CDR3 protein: CASSLVVAGENEQFF; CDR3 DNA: TGCGCCAGCAGCTTGGTGGTAGCGGGTGAGAATGAGCAGTTCTTC
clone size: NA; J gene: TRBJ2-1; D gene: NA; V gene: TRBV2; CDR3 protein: CASRDSKDIEQFF; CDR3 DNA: TGTGCCAGCAGGGACAGTAAGGACATTGAGCAGTTCTTC
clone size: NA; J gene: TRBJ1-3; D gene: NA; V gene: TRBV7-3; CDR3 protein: CASSLKGGAGNTIYF; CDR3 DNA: TGTGCCAGCAGCTTAAAGGGAGGAGCTGGAAACACCATATATTTT
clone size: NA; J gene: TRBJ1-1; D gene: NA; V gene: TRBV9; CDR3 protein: CASSVEGQGRWTEAFF; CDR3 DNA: TGTGCCAGCAGCGTAGAGGGGCAGGGGAGATGGACTGAAGCTTTCTTT
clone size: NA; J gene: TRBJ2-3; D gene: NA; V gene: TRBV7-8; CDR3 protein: CASSPLLEADTQYF; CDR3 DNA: TGTGCCAGCAGCCCCCTCCTAGAGGCAGATACGCAGTATTTT